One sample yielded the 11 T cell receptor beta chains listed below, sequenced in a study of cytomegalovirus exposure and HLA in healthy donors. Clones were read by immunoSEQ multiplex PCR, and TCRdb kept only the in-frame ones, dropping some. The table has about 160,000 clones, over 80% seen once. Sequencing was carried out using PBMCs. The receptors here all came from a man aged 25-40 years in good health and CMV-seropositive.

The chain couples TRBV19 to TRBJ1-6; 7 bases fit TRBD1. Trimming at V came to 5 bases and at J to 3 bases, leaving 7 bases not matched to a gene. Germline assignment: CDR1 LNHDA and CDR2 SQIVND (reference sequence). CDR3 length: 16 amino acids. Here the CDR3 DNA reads TGTGCCAGTAGTGCCCAGGCAGGGGGCTATAATTCACCCCTCCACTTT. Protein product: CASSAQAGGYNSPLHF.

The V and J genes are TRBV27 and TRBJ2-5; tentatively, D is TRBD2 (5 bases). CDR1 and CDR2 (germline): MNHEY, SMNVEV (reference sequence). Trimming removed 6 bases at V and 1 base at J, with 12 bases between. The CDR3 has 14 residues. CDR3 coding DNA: TGTGCCAGCAGCGTAGGACTGGGCCAAGAGACCCAGTACTTC. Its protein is CASSVGLGQETQYF.

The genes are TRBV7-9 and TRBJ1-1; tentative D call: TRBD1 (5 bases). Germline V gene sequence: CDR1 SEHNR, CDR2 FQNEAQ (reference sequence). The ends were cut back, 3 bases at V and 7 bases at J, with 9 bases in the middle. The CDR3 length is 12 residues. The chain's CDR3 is CASSFLDSEAFF. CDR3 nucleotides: TGTGCCAGCAGCTTTCTCGACAGTGAAGCTTTCTTT.

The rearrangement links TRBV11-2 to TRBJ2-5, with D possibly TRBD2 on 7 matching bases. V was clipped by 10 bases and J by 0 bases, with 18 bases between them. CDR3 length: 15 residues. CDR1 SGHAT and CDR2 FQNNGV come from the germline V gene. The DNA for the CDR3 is TGTGCCACCGGGGGGCGACCCGAGTACCAAGAGACCCAGTACTTC. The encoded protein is CATGGRPEYQETQYF.

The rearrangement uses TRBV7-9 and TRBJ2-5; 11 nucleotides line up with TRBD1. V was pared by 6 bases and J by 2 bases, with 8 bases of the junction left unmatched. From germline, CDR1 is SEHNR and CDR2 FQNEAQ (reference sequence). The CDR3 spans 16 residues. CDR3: CASSERDRGSQETQYF. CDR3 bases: TGTGCCAGCAGTGAGAGGGACAGGGGGTCTCAAGAGACCCAGTACTTC. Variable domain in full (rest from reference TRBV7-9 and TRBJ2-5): DTGVSQNPRHKITKRGQNVTFRCDPISEHNRLYWYRQTLGQGPEFLTYFQNEAQLEKSRLLSDRFSAERPKGSFSTLEIQRTEQGDSAMYLCASSERDRGSQETQYFGPGTRLLVL.

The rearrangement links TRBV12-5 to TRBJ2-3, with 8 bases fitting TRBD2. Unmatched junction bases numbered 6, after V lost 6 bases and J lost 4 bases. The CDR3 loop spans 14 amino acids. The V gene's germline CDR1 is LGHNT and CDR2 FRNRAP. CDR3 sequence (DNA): TGTGCTAGTGGCCGGACTAGCAGGTCAGATACGCAGTATTTT. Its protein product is CASGRTSRSDTQYF.

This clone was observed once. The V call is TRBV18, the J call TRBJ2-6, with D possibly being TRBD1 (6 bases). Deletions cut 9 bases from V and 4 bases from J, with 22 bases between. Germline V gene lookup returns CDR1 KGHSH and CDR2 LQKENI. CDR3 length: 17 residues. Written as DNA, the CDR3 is TGTGCCAGTCTAGAGGCAGGGGTTGTGACAGGGGCCAACGTCCTGACTTTC. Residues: CASLEAGVVTGANVLTF.

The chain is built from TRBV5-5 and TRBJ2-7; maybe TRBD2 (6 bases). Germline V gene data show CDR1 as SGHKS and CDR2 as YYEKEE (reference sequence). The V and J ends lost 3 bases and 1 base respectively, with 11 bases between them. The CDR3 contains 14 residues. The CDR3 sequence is CASSSGTRSYEQYF. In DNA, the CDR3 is TGTGCCAGCAGCTCCGGGACTCGATCCTACGAGCAGTACTTC.

CDR3 DNA sequence: TGTGCCAGCAGCGCCCCCGTCCCAGGACAGGACTCCTACGAGCAGTACTTC. Protein: CASSAPVPGQDSYEQYF. The chain employs TRBV7-9 and TRBJ2-7; TRBD1 matches 7 bases. After removal of 5 bases from V and 0 bases from J, the junction contained 13 bases not matched to a gene. Per germline, CDR1 SEHNR and CDR2 FQNEAQ (reference sequence). This CDR3 has 17 residues.

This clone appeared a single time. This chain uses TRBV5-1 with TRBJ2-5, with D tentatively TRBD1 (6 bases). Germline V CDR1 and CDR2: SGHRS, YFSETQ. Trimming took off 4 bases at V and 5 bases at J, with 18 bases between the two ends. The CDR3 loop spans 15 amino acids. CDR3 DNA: TGCGCCAGCAGCCCGAACACAGGGATAAGGGAGACCCAGTACTTC. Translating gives CASSPNTGIRETQYF.

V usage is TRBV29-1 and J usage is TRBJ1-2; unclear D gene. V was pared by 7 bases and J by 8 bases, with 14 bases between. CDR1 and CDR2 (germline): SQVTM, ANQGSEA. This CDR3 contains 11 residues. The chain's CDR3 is CSATQGDGYTF. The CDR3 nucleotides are TGCAGCGCTACCCAAGGAGACGGCTACACCTTC.